This TCR beta chain comes out of a study of CD8+CD57+ T cells in acquired aplastic anemia. Overall study: Isolated CD4+ and CD8+ cells, once sorted, yielded DNA averaging roughly 3.2 ug. Findings and caveats of the study: Simpson's diversity of CD8+ cells was not significantly different in patients compared with controls.

TCR beta VDJ combinations and CDR3 sequences were profiled from genomic DNA. TCRdb redid the calling of the reads with MiXCR, one entry per CDR3 protein. The table has some 290,000 distinct CDR3 sequences, around three fifths seen once. V lost 8 bases to trimming and J lost 11 bases, with 16 bases between them. The CDR3 consists of 13 residues. Germline V gives CDR1 SGHTA, CDR2 FQGNSA. A word on this clonotype: Its antigen is currently unknown.

V and J are TRBV7-2 and TRBJ1-6, with D maybe TRBD1 (6 bases). This clonotype originated in a human donor with severe aplastic anemia or a healthy control (not recorded which). Material: sorted CD4+, CD8+, or CD8+CD57+ T cells (not recorded which) from PBMCs. In nucleotides, the CDR3 is TGTGCCAGCTCACTGGGGGCAACTGCACCCCTCCACTTT. Encoded protein: CASSLGATAPLHF.